The subject of this entry is one T cell receptor beta chain. The data belong to a study of blood T cell repertoires in COVID-19. For the study at large: Spain, Italy and the United States supplied samples that represented acute and convalescent COVID-19. T cells, B-cell-depleted T cells, or PBMCs provided the cDNA or gDNA that served as material.

The germline V and J ends were trimmed by 5 bases and 2 bases, with 3 bases remaining between them. Germline V gene data show CDR1 as SGHVS and CDR2 as FQNEAQ. The CDR3 runs 11 residues. The table came from immunoSEQ multiplex PCR; TCRdb's copy has only in-frame clones and leaves some out. The sample has approximately 50,000 clones, around 87% seen once. J is TRBJ2-5 and V is TRBV7-8; no definite D call. The TCR comes from a man in his fifties or sixties with active COVID-19. The source material was peripheral blood. CDR3 DNA sequence: TGTGCCAGCAGCCCTCAAGAGACCCAGTACTTC. This codes for CASSPQETQYF.